These 3 T cell receptor beta chains originate from one sample sequenced in a study of tumor-infiltrating lymphocytes in primary liver carcinoma. Bulk tissue was left unsorted, and RNA and DNA were co-extracted from roughly 20-30 mg of it. Using a constant-region primer together with ProtoScript II reverse transcriptase, TCR beta cDNA was made from 500 to 650 ng of total RNA. ARM-PCR was slightly modified, and three nested multiplex PCR rounds with it gave rise to the TCR beta libraries. A C-beta reverse primer and TRBV1-TRBV30 forward primers served in each of the first two PCR rounds, at 9 to 11 cycles apiece. From the multiplex PCR reads, TCRdb called clonotypes with MiXCR, one entry per CDR3 protein. The profile shows about 54,000 distinct CDR3 sequences, around 79% of them singletons. Sequencing was carried out using liver tumor tissue from sampling region 2. As for subset: tumor region T2, inferior pole. These receptors all come from a man aged 40-55 years with primary liver carcinoma and hepatitis B virus infection.

As for this clonotype: Compared with germline, one end of the junction differs, possibly owing to a read error. This chain joins TRBV7-8 and TRBJ2-7, with a weak D call TRBD1 (5 bases). CDR1 is SGHVS and CDR2 is FQNEAQ in the germline V gene. The CDR3 runs to 14 residues. This CDR3 is CASSIGAVSYGQHF. The CDR3 DNA sequence: TGTGCCAGCAGCATAGGGGCCGTGAGCTACGGGCAGCACTTC.

The chain combines TRBV2 with TRBJ1-3, with a possible D match to TRBD1 (6 bases). CDR1 is SNHLY and CDR2 is FYNNEI in the germline V gene. This CDR3 comprises 14 residues. V dropped 2 bases and J dropped 1 base, with 6 bases sitting between them. CDR3 sequence (DNA): TGTGCCAGCAGTGAACAGGGGTCTGGAAACACCATATATTTT. Translation: CASSEQGSGNTIYF.

Of note for this clonotype: One end of the junction is discordant with germline, which a read error may explain. The rearrangement links TRBV6-5 to TRBJ2-7, with TRBD1 identical over 10 bases. From germline, CDR1 is MNHEY and CDR2 SVGAGI. The CDR3 extends over 16 amino acids. CDR3: CASSKSGTGDSYEKYF. The CDR3 bases are TGTGCCAGCAGCAAGTCCGGGACAGGGGATTCCTACGAGAAGTACTTC.